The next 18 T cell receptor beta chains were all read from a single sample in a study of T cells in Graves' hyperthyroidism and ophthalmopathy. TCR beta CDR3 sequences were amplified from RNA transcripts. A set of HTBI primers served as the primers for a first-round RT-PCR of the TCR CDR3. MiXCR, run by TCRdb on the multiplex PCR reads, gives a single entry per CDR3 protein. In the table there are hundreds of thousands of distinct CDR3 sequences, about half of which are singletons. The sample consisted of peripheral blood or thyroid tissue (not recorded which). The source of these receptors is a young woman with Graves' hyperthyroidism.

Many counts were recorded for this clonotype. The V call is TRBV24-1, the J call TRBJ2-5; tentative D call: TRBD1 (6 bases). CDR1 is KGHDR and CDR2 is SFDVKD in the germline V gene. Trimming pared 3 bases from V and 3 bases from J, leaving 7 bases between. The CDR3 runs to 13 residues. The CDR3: CATSDHREETQYF. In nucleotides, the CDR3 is TGTGCCACCAGTGATCACAGGGAAGAGACCCAGTACTTC.

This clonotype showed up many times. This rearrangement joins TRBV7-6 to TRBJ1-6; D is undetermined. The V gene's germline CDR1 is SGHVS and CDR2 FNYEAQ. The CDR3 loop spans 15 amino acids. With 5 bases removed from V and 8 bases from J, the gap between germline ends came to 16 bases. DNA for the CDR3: TGTGCCAGCAGCACCGGACCCTCGGGTGATTCACCCCTCCACTTT. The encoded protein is CASSTGPSGDSPLHF.

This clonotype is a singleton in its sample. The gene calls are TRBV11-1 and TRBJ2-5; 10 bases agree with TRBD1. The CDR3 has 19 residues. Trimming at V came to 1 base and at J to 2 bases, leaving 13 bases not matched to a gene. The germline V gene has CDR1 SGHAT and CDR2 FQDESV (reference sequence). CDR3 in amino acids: CASSLGKLRDRGIQETQYF. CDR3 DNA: TGTGCCAGCAGCTTAGGAAAGCTGCGGGACAGGGGAATTCAAGAGACCCAGTACTTC.

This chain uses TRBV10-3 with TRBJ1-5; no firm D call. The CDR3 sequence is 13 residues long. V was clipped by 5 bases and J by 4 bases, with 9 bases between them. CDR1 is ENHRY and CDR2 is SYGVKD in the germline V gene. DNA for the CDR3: TGTGCCATCAGTTATCTGGGGAATCAGCCCCAGCATTTT. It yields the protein CAISYLGNQPQHF.

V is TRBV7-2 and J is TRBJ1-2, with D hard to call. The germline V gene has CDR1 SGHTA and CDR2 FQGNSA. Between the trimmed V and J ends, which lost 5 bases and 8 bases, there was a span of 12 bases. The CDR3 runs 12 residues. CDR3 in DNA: TGTGCCAGCAGCACCGAGACTGGGGGCTACACCTTC. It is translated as CASSTETGGYTF.

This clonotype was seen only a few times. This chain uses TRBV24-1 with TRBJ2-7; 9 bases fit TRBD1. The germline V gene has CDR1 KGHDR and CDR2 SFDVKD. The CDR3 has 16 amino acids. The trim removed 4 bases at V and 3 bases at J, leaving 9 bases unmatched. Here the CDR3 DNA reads TGTGCCACCAGTGAGTCCGGGACAGGGAAAATCTACGAGCAGTACTTC. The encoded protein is CATSESGTGKIYEQYF.

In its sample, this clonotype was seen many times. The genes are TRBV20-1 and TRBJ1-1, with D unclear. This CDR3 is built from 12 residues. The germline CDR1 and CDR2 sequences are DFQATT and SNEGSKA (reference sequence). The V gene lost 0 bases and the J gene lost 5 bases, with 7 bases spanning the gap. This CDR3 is CSARERRTEAFF. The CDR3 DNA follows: TGCAGTGCTAGAGAACGTCGGACTGAAGCTTTCTTT.

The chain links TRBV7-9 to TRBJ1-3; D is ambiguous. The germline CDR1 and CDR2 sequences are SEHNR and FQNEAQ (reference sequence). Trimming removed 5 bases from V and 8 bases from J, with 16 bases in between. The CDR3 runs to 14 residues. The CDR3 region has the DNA TGTGCCAGCAGCCTCCCGATGGGAGGAGACACCATATATTTT. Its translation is CASSLPMGGDTIYF.

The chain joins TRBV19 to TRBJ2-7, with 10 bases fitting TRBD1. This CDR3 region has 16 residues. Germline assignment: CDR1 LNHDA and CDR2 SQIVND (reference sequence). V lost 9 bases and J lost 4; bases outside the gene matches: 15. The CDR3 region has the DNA TGTGCCAGCAGTTCATTAGCCGGGACAGGGGCATACGAGCAGTACTTC. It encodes CASSSLAGTGAYEQYF.

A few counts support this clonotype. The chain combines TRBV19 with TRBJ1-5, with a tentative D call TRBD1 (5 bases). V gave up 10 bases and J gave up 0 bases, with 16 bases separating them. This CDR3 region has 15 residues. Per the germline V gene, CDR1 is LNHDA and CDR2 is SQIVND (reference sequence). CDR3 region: CATNTGSYSNQPQHF. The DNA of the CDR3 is TGTGCCACCAACACAGGATCATATAGCAATCAGCCCCAGCATTTT.

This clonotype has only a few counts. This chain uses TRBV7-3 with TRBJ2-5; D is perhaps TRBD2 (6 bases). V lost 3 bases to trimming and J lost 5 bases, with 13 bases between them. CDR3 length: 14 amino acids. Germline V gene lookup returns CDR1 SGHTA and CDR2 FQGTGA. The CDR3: CASSLEGRRETQYF. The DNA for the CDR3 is TGTGCCAGCAGCTTGGAGGGGCGGCGGGAGACCCAGTACTTC.

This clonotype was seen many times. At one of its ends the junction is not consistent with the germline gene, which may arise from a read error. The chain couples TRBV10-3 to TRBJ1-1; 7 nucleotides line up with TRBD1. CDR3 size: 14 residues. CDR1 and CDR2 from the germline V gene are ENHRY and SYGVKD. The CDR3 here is CAVRSPGQLSEAFF. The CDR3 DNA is TGTGCCGTCAGAAGTCCGGGACAGCTTTCAGAAGCTTTCTTT.

The CDR3, as DNA: TGCAGCGTTTACGAGGGGGGGCAGCCCCAGCATTTT. Its protein product is CSVYEGGQPQHF. The chain is built from TRBV29-1 and TRBJ1-5, with D tentatively TRBD1 (6 bases). Trimming shortened V by 5 bases and J by 7 bases, and 12 bases separated the two germline ends. Germline V CDR1 and CDR2: SQVTM, ANQGSEA. The CDR3 is 12 residues long.

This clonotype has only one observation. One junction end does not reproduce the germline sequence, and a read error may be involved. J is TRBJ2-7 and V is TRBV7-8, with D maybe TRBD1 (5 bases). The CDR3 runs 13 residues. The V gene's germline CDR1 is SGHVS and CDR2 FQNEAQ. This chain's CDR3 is CASSLLWGVAQYF. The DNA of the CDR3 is TGCGCCAGCAGCCTGCTTTGGGGCGTAGCGCAGTACTTC.

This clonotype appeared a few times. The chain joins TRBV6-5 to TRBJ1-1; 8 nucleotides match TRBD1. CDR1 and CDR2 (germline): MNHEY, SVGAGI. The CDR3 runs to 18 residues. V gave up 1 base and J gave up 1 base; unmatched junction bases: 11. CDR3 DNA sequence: TGTGCCAGCAGTTACTTGGCTGGCCAGGGGGCTAGGAACACTGAAGCTTTCTTT. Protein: CASSYLAGQGARNTEAFF.

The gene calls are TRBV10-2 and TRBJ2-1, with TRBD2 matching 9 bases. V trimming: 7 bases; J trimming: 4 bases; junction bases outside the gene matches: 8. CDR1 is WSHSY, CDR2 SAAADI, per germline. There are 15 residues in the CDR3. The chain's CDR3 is CASKTSGEEYNEQFF. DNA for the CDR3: TGCGCCAGCAAGACTAGCGGAGAAGAGTACAATGAGCAGTTCTTC.

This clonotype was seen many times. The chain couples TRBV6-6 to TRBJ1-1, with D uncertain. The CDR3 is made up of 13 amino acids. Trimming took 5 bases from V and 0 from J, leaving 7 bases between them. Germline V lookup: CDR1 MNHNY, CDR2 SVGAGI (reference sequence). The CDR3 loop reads CASSVTMNTEAFF. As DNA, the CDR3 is TGTGCCAGCAGTGTCACGATGAACACTGAAGCTTTCTTT.

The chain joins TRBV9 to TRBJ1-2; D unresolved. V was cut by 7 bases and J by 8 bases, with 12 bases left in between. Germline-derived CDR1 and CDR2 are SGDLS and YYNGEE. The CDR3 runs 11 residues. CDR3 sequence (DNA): TGTGCCAGCGGGCTCGGTCGGGGCTACACCTTC. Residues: CASGLGRGYTF.